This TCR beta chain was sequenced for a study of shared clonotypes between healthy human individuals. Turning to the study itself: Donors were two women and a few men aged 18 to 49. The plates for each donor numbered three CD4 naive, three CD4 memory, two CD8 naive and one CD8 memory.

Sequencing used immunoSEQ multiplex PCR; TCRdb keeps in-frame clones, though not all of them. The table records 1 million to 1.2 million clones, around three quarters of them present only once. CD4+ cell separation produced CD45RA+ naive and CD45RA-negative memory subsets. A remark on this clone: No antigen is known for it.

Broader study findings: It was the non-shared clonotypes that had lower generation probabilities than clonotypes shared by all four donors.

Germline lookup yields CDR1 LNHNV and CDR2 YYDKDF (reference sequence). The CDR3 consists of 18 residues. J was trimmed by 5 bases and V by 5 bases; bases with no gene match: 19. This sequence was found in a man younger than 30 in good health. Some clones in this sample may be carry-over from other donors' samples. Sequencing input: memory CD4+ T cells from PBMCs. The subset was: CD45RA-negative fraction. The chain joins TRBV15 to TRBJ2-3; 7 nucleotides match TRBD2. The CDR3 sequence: CATSSPGAAGRARDTQYF. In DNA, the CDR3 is TGTGCCACCAGCTCCCCCGGCGCGGCAGGGAGGGCCAGAGATACGCAGTATTTT.